These 27 T cell receptor beta chains came from one sample sequenced in a study of blood T cell repertoires in COVID-19. Only in-frame clones appear in the TCRdb table, and some are missing; sequencing was by immunoSEQ multiplex PCR. This table has 200,000 to 250,000 clones, 82% appearing once. Material: peripheral blood. The receptors originated from an elderly woman with COVID-19, enrolled during active disease.

Only a few counts were recorded for this clone. The V call is TRBV5-1, the J call TRBJ1-2; 7 bases line up with TRBD1. This CDR3 spans 12 amino acids. From germline, CDR1 is SGHRS and CDR2 YFSETQ. The trim removed 3 bases at V and 6 bases at J, leaving 2 bases unmatched. DNA for the CDR3: TGCGCCAGCAGCTGGGACAGACATGGCTACACCTTC. This translates into CASSWDRHGYTF. Drawing the rest from reference TRBV5-1 and TRBJ1-2, the complete variable domain is KAGVTQTPRYLIKTRGQQVTLSCSPISGHRSVSWYQQTPGQGLQFLFEYFSETQRNKGNFPGRFSGRQFSNSRSEMNVSTLELGDSALYLCASSWDRHGYTFGSGTRLTVV.

The V gene is TRBV29-1, the J gene TRBJ1-4; 7 bases fit TRBD1. From germline, CDR1 is SQVTM and CDR2 ANQGSEA. V trimming: 7 bases; J trimming: 7 bases; junction bases outside the gene matches: 6. The CDR3 consists of 12 residues. This CDR3 is CSGRQGCEKLFF. The CDR3 DNA follows: TGCAGCGGTCGACAGGGTTGTGAAAAACTGTTTTTT.

The chain uses TRBV11-2 and TRBJ1-4; TRBD1 agrees at 7 bases. CDR3 length: 15 residues. V lost 1 base to trimming and J lost 7 bases; unmatched junction nucleotides: 6. Germline loops: CDR1 SGHAT, CDR2 FQNNGV. The CDR3 spells CASSLGTGKFEKLFF. The CDR3 DNA sequence: TGTGCCAGCAGCTTAGGGACAGGAAAATTTGAAAAACTGTTTTTT.

The J gene is TRBJ1-3, the V gene TRBV6-5; tentative D call: TRBD1 (6 bases). The CDR3 is 13 amino acids. Germline CDR1 MNHEY, CDR2 SVGAGI. V was clipped by 10 bases and J by 0 bases, with 10 bases between them. The CDR3 sequence: CATKDSSGNTIYF. The CDR3 region has the DNA TGTGCCACTAAGGACAGCTCTGGAAACACCATATATTTT.

The chain carries TRBV11-2 and TRBJ2-5; D ambiguous. Trimming left V 0 bases short and J 5 bases short, with 13 bases between. The CDR3 totals 15 residues. Germline loops: CDR1 SGHAT, CDR2 FQNNGV. In DNA form, the CDR3 reads TGTGCCAGCAGCTTAGATCGCGGCATGAAGGAGACCCAGTACTTC. Encoded protein: CASSLDRGMKETQYF.

The chain is built from TRBV25-1 and TRBJ1-1; D perhaps matches TRBD1 (5 bases). V was shortened by 6 bases and J by 4 bases, with 15 bases between the two germline ends. CDR1 is MGHDK and CDR2 is SYGVNS in the germline V gene. The CDR3 extends over 14 amino acids. This CDR3 is CASRDSGKITEAFF. The CDR3 DNA sequence: TGTGCCAGCAGGGATTCAGGGAAGATCACTGAAGCTTTCTTT.

The chain is built from TRBV12-3 or TRBV12-4 and TRBJ1-5, with unresolved D. The length of the CDR3 is 12 residues. V lost 8 bases to trimming and J lost 4 bases, with 9 bases between them. CDR3 DNA sequence: TGTGCCAGCGGTCACGGGAATCAGCCCCAGCATTTT. As protein: CASGHGNQPQHF.

The gene calls are TRBV4-1 and TRBJ1-3; maybe TRBD1 (5 bases). V gave up 0 bases and J gave up 9 bases, with 9 bases separating them. The CDR3 length is 13 residues. CDR1 is MGHRA and CDR2 is YSYEKL in the germline V gene. The DNA of the CDR3 is TGCGCCAGCAGCCAAGACACGGGGGGCACCATATATTTT. Its protein product is CASSQDTGGTIYF.

This chain joins TRBV18 and TRBJ1-5, with TRBD1 matching 7 bases. V shed 4 bases and J 2 bases; nucleotides not matched to a gene: 2. This CDR3 is 14 amino acids long. Germline V gene data show CDR1 as KGHSH and CDR2 as LQKENI. As DNA, the CDR3 is TGTGCCAGCTCACTTCAGGGGGGCAATCAGCCCCAGCATTTT. This translates into CASSLQGGNQPQHF. The full variable domain, its missing parts supplied by reference TRBV18 and TRBJ1-5, is NAGVMQNPRHLVRRRGQEARLRCSPMKGHSHVYWYRQLPEEGLKFMVYLQKENIIDESGMPKERFSAEFPKEGPSILRIQQVVRGDSAAYFCASSLQGGNQPQHFGDGTRLSIL.

The rearrangement uses TRBV30 and TRBJ2-7; weak D call: TRBD1 (5 bases). CDR1 is GTSNPN and CDR2 is SVGIG in the germline V gene (reference sequence). V was clipped by 3 bases and J by 6 bases, with 15 bases between them. There are 13 residues in the CDR3. Here the CDR3 reads CAWRAQVLSEQYF. In DNA form, the CDR3 reads TGTGCCTGGAGAGCACAGGTTTTGAGCGAGCAGTACTTC.

This clone is a singleton in its sample. The CDR3 sequence: CASSSNRDSNQPQHF. In DNA, the CDR3 is TGTGCCAGTAGTTCCAACAGGGATAGCAATCAGCCCCAGCATTTT. This chain uses TRBV19 with TRBJ1-5; D is perhaps TRBD1 (6 bases). The germline gives CDR1 LNHDA, CDR2 SQIVND (reference sequence). The CDR3 covers 15 residues. V was shortened by 5 bases and J by 0 bases, with 11 bases between the two germline ends.

The rearrangement joins TRBV13 to TRBJ2-7; the D gene is possibly TRBD1 (5 bases). The CDR3 length is 13 residues. Germline lookup yields CDR1 PRHDT and CDR2 FYEKMQ (reference sequence). Trimming removed 7 bases from V and 4 bases from J, with 14 bases in between. The CDR3 coding sequence is TGTGCCAGCAAGGAAGGGGCTAGGTACGAGCAGTACTTC. Its protein is CASKEGARYEQYF.

The chain is built from TRBV6-5 and TRBJ1-1, with 8 bases that match TRBD1. Germline V gives CDR1 MNHEY, CDR2 SVGAGI. This CDR3 comprises 14 residues. With 2 bases clipped from V and 7 bases from J, the junction kept 6 bases outside the gene matches. Here the CDR3 DNA reads TGTGCCAGCAGTTACACAGGGGGGGTGGGTGAAGCTTTCTTT. This gives the protein CASSYTGGVGEAFF.

This chain joins TRBV7-2 and TRBJ2-3, with TRBD2 matching over 8 bases. Germline V gene data show CDR1 as SGHTA and CDR2 as FQGNSA. With V trimmed by 8 bases and J by 3 bases, 7 bases remained unmatched. The CDR3 is 14 residues long. The CDR3 coding sequence is TGTGCCAGCCGGACTAGCACATATACAGATACGCAGTATTTT. As protein: CASRTSTYTDTQYF.

The chain carries TRBV6-1 and TRBJ1-2; D uncertain. V was pared by 1 base and J by 2 bases, with 8 bases between. CDR3 length equals 14 residues. Germline CDR1 MNHNS, CDR2 SASEGT. CDR3 in amino acids: CASSEGGVNYGYTF. DNA of the CDR3: TGTGCCAGCAGTGAAGGGGGAGTCAACTATGGCTACACCTTC.

The rearrangement joins TRBV6-2 or TRBV6-3 to TRBJ2-2; 12 bases are shared with TRBD2. Germline trimming cut 5 bases from V and 2 bases from J; bases unmatched to any gene: 6. CDR1 is MNHEY and CDR2 is SVGEGT in the germline V gene. The CDR3 has 17 residues. The DNA of the CDR3 is TGTGCCAGCAGTCAAACTAGCGGGGGGCCTAACACCGGGGAGCTGTTTTTT. Translated: CASSQTSGGPNTGELFF.

J is TRBJ1-2 and V is TRBV7-8, with D unresolved. The length of the CDR3 is 13 residues. V lost 3 bases, J lost 7 bases, and 12 bases lay in between. CDR1 is SGHVS and CDR2 is FQNEAQ in the germline V gene. The CDR3 here is CASSFNPGSGYTF. CDR3 nucleotide sequence: TGTGCCAGCAGCTTTAACCCAGGCTCTGGCTACACCTTC.

The genes are TRBV7-3 and TRBJ2-6; D unclear. Trimming took off 1 base at V and 2 bases at J, with 6 bases between the two ends. Germline CDR1 reads SGHTA; CDR2 reads FQGTGA. This CDR3 contains 15 residues. The CDR3 bases are TGTGCCAGCAGCTTAAGCAGTGCTGGGGCCAACGTCCTGACTTTC. Translation: CASSLSSAGANVLTF. The full variable domain, in which reference TRBV7-3 and TRBJ2-6 provide the parts outside the CDR3, is GAGVSQTPSNKVTEKGKYVELRCDPISGHTALYWYRQSLGQGPEFLIYFQGTGAADDSGLPNDRFFAVRPEGSVSTLKIQRTERGDSAVYLCASSLSSAGANVLTFGAGSRLTVL.

V usage is TRBV6-1 and J usage is TRBJ1-3; D is perhaps TRBD1 (6 bases). The V gene's germline CDR1 is MNHNS and CDR2 SASEGT. The CDR3 extends over 15 amino acids. V lost 2 bases to trimming and J lost 2 bases, with 10 bases between them. The CDR3 spells CASSEFRGTGNTIYF. CDR3 DNA: TGTGCCAGCAGTGAATTCAGGGGAACTGGAAACACCATATATTTT.

The genes are TRBV7-9 and TRBJ2-6, with D possibly being TRBD2 (5 bases). CDR3 length: 15 residues. The ends were cut back, 5 bases at V and 2 bases at J, with 10 bases in the middle. The germline CDR1 and CDR2 sequences are SEHNR and FQNEAQ (reference sequence). The CDR3 reads CASSPPGAGANVLTF. For the CDR3, the DNA is TGTGCCAGCAGCCCCCCCGGGGCTGGGGCCAACGTCCTGACTTTC.

V is TRBV2 and J is TRBJ1-2; 7 bases line up with TRBD1. Germline V gene data show CDR1 as SNHLY and CDR2 as FYNNEI. With 7 bases clipped from V and 5 bases from J, the junction kept 4 bases outside the gene matches. The CDR3 contains 12 residues. The CDR3 is CASIGTAYGYTF. The CDR3, as DNA: TGTGCCAGCATCGGGACAGCTTATGGCTACACCTTC.

This chain joins TRBV6-5 and TRBJ1-2; possibly TRBD1 for D (6 bases). This CDR3 contains 13 residues. V was pared by 6 bases and J by 2 bases, with 10 bases between. Germline V lookup: CDR1 MNHEY, CDR2 SVGAGI. The CDR3 spells CASSRDRNYGYTF. CDR3 coding DNA: TGTGCCAGCAGCCGCGACAGGAACTATGGCTACACCTTC.

The chain couples TRBV6-6 to TRBJ1-5; perhaps TRBD1 as D (5 bases). The V end was cut by 5 bases, the J end by 7 bases, with 12 bases between. The CDR3 totals 13 residues. Germline V gene lookup returns CDR1 MNHNY and CDR2 SVGAGI (reference sequence). The CDR3 DNA reads TGTGCCAGCAGTCCGTACAGGAACCAGCCCCAGCATTTT. Translated, it gives CASSPYRNQPQHF.

Here the CDR3 DNA reads TGTGCCAGCAGATTTACAGTGCCAGCCGGGGAGCTGTTTTTT. Residues: CASRFTVPAGELFF. V and J are TRBV6-5 and TRBJ2-2; D gene uncertain. The germline V and J ends were trimmed by 6 bases and 6 bases, with 14 bases remaining between them. This CDR3 is 14 amino acids long. Germline-derived CDR1 and CDR2 are MNHEY and SVGAGI.

V gene TRBV6-6 combines with J gene TRBJ2-1; 9 bases are a match to TRBD2. The CDR3 sequence is 14 residues long. Trimming took 8 bases from V and 4 from J; bases not matched to a gene: 6. CDR1 and CDR2 from the germline V gene are MNHNY and SVGAGI (reference sequence). The CDR3 region has the DNA TGTGCCAGCGAAGGGCGGGGGGGATACAATGAGCAGTTCTTC. Encoded protein: CASEGRGGYNEQFF.

This rearrangement joins TRBV19 to TRBJ1-1; the D is unclear. This CDR3 region has 14 residues. Trimming stripped 3 bases from V and 5 bases from J, with 13 bases between. Germline V gene sequence: CDR1 LNHDA, CDR2 SQIVND (reference sequence). CDR3 DNA sequence: TGTGCCAGTAGTATGAGTCTCGGGATGACTGAAGCTTTCTTT. Its protein is CASSMSLGMTEAFF.

This clone was observed a few times. Other DNA sequences within the sample encode an identical CDR3. V gene TRBV4-3 combines with J gene TRBJ1-5; TRBD1 agrees at 8 bases. Germline CDR1 LGHNA, CDR2 YSLEER. V shed 3 bases and J 2 bases; nucleotides not matched to a gene: 3. The CDR3 sequence is 15 residues long. Here the CDR3 reads CASSQETGGNQPQHF. In DNA form, the CDR3 reads TGCGCCAGCAGCCAGGAGACAGGGGGCAATCAGCCCCAGCATTTT.